Listed here is a single T cell receptor beta chain. Its antigen is not known. This table comes from immunoSEQ multiplex PCR, and its TCRdb copy is limited to in-frame clones, with some not included. In the table there are just under 45,000 clones, around 77% of which are singletons. The data were taken from a study of vaccination effects on CD4 cells after COVID-19. Expansion of antigen-specific CD4+ T cells with viral peptide pools was carried out by the ViraFEST assay before sequencing. Once cultured for 10 days, the cells underwent separation to obtain CD4+ T cells. Vaccinated participants had no history of SARS-CoV-2 infection and tested negative for nucleocapsid antibodies. The CDR3 is 12 amino acids. The germline V gene encodes CDR1 LGHNT and CDR2 FRNRAP. V lost 0 bases and J 10 bases, leaving 7 bases between the germline ends.

The clonotype originates from a human donor who received a COVID-19 vaccine. The chain joins TRBV12-5 to TRBJ2-1; D call uncertain. Sequencing was performed on CD4+ T cells from PBMCs cultured with SARS-CoV-2 spike peptides, taken before COVID-19 vaccination. The CDR3 bases are TGTGCTAGTGGTTTGGTAAGCAGGGAGCAGTTCTTC. Translation gives CASGLVSREQFF.